The source of this T cell receptor beta chain is a study of blood T cell repertoires in COVID-19 (dated by TCRdb to about 2020). About the investigation overall: Collaborator samples came from the United States, Italy and Spain and covered acute and convalescent phases of COVID-19. The dataset comprised deeply sampled blood TCRbeta repertoires from subjects exposed to, actively infected with, or recovered from COVID-19. Sample metadata almost always included a de-identified subject ID, COVID-19 status, age in years and sex. The samples were drawn from the first 160 participants of the ongoing ImmuneRACE study and from roughly 1,300 subjects provided by 6 global collaborators. The material from the prospective study consisted of cDNA or gDNA derived from T cells, B-cell-depleted T cells, or PBMCs. HLA class I and class II types, where available, came from metadata supplied by the sample provider rather than from assay-based typing. A freely available public database, intended as a resource for researchers studying the immune response to SARS-CoV-2, is where the repertoires were released.

This clone came up a few times. The specificity of this receptor is unknown. No base quality values were provided; no much bigger clone lies one nucleotide off. TCRbeta CDR3 regions were amplified from genomic DNA by means of the immunoSEQ Assay, a bias-controlled multiplex PCR. Under the source paper's analysis protocol: The number of nucleated cells in each sample was estimated from the amplification of reference gene primers within the assay. To quantify the absolute abundance of each unique TCRbeta CDR3 rearrangement, sequence reads were collapsed and filtered. Productive Simpson clonality was computed per sample as the square root of Simpson's diversity index over productive rearrangements. Held by TCRdb, this immuneACCESS table contains in-frame sequences only and omits some clones. Under half of the omission traces to an unresolved V gene where checked; the cause of the rest is unknown. The V and J calls and clone size are taken from that table; D and trimming were inferred from the DNA. The sample yields 270,000 or so clones; 85% to 90% were counted once. The ten largest account for roughly 4.3% of the sample.

In the prospective study, participants were roughly 18 to 100 years old, resided in fewer than 25 geographic areas of the United States, and were enrolled through a virtual design. In the prospective study, cohorts were assigned on the basis of participant-reported clinical history obtained from a screening survey and a study questionnaire. In the prospective study, mobile phlebotomists collected whole blood, serum and a nasopharyngeal or oropharyngeal swab from each participant. Participants in the prospective study had the option to provide additional blood draws and questionnaires over a 2-month period. Prospective study blood samples were shipped either frozen or at room temperature before DNA extraction. V and J are truncated by 3 bases and 5 bases respectively, leaving an intervening sequence of 18 bases. Looking up the germline V gene yields CDR1 SGHDT and CDR2 YYEEEE. There are 16 amino acids in the CDR3, from cysteine to phenylalanine inclusive. The DNA shown is the 48-base CDR3, in frame from base 1.

The full study reports these points: The amount of clinical and demographic metadata varied by source and participant and was provided uncurated.

The receptor was derived from a woman in her 30s with acute COVID-19. Material: PBMCs or T cells enriched from blood (not recorded which). The chain couples TRBV5-6 to TRBJ1-5; the best D guess is TRBD1, with 5 bases matching. The nucleotide sequence reads as follows: TGTGCCAGCAGCTCCTCGGACATCACAGGAGATCAGCCCCAGCATTTT. Its protein reads: CASSSSDITGDQPQHF.